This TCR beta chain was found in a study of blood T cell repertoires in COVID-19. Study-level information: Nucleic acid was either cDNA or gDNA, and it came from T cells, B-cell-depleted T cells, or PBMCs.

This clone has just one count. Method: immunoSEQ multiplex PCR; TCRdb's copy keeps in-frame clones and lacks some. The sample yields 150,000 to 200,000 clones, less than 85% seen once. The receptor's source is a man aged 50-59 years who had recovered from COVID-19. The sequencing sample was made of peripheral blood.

The CDR3 reads CASSPRTEGSYGYTF. The CDR3 DNA reads as TGTGCCAGCAGTCCGAGGACGGAGGGAAGCTATGGCTACACCTTC. J is TRBJ1-2 and V is TRBV27; no reliable D call. CDR1 is MNHEY, CDR2 SMNVEV, per germline (reference sequence). The CDR3 runs to 15 residues. Trimming took 5 bases from V and 4 from J, leaving 17 bases between them.